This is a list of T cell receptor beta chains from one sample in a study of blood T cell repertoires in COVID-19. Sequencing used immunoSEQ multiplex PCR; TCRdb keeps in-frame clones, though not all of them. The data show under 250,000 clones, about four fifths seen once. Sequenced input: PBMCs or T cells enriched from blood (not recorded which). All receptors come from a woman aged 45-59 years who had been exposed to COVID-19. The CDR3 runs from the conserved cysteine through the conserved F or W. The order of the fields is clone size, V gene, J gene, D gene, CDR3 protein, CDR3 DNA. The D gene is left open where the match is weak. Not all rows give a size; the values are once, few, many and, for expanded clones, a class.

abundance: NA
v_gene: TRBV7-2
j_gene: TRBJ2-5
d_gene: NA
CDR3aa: CASSLAGAETQYF
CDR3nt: TGTGCCAGCAGCTTAGCGGGGGCTGAGACCCAGTACTTC

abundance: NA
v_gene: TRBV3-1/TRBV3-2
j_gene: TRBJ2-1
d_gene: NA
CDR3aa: CASTLTSSYNEQFF
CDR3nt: TGTGCCAGCACCTTGACTAGCTCCTACAATGAGCAGTTCTTC

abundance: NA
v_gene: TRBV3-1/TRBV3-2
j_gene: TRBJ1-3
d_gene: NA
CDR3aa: CASSQMDSFGNTIYF
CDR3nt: TGTGCCAGCAGCCAAATGGACTCCTTCGGAAACACCATATATTTT

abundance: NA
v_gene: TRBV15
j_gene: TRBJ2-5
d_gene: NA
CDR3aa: CATRGGRRETQYF
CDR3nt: TGTGCCACCAGGGGGGGAAGGCGGGAGACCCAGTACTTC

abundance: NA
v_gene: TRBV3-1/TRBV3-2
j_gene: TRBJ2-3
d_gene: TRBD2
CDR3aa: CASSPWTSGGRDTQYF
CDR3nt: TGTGCCAGCAGCCCCTGGACTAGCGGGGGGAGGGATACGCAGTATTTT

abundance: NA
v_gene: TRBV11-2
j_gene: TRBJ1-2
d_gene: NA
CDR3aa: CASSLDRQGDYGYTF
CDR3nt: TGTGCCAGCAGCTTAGATCGGCAGGGTGACTATGGCTACACCTTC

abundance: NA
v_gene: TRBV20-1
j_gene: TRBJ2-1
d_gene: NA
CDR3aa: CSARPLEGQFF
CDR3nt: TGCAGTGCTAGACCCCTGGAGGGCCAGTTCTTC

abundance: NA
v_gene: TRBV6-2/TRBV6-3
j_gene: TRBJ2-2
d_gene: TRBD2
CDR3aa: CASSYNLAGVGELFF
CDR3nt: TGTGCCAGCAGTTACAACCTAGCGGGGGTCGGGGAGCTGTTTTTT

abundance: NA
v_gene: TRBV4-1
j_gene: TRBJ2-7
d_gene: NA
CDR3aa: CASSQLAGSYEQYF
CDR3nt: TGCGCCAGCAGCCAATTGGCAGGTTCTTACGAGCAGTACTTC

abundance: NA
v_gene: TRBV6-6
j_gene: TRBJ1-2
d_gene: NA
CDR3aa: CASSHPTGFNYGYTF
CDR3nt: TGTGCCAGCAGTCACCCTACAGGGTTCAACTATGGCTACACCTTC

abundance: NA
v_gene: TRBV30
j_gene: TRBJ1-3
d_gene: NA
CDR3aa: CAGISGNTIYF
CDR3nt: TGCGCAGGGATCTCTGGAAACACCATATATTTT

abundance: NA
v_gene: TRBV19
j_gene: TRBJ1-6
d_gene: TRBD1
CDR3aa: CASSAQGAGYNSPLHF
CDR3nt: TGTGCCAGTAGTGCACAGGGGGCTGGCTATAATTCACCCCTCCACTTT

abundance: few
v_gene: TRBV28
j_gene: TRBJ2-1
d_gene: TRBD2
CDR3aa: CASSLDTSGPTNEQFF
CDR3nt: TGTGCCAGCAGTTTAGATACTAGCGGGCCCACCAATGAGCAGTTCTTC

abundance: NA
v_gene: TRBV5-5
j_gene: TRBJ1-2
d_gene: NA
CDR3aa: CASSLGEARHGYTF
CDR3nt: TGTGCCAGCAGCTTGGGGGAGGCTCGTCATGGCTACACCTTC

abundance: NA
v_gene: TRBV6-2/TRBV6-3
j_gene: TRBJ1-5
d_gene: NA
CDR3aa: CASSYSPQPQHF
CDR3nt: TGTGCCAGCAGTTATAGCCCGCAGCCCCAGCATTTT

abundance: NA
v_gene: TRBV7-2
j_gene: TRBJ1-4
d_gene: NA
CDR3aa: CASTLSPGTTNEKLFF
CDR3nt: TGTGCCAGCACCCTTAGTCCCGGGACAACTAATGAAAAACTGTTTTTT

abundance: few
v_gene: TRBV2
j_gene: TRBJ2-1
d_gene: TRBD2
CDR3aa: CASGVAGGINEQFF
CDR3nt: TGTGCCAGTGGCGTCGCGGGGGGTATAAATGAGCAGTTCTTC

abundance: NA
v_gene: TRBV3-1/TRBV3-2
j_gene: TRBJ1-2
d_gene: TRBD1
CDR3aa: CASSQDWDGQGKGYTF
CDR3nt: TGTGCCAGCAGCCAAGATTGGGACGGACAGGGAAAGGGCTACACCTTC

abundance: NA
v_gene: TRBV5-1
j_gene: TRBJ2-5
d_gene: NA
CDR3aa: CASSLQIGETQYF
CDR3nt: TGCGCCAGCAGCTTGCAAATCGGAGAGACCCAGTACTTC

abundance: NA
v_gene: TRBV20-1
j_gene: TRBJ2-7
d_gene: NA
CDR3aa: CSALDSYEQYF
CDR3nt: TGCAGTGCCCTTGACAGCTACGAGCAGTACTTC

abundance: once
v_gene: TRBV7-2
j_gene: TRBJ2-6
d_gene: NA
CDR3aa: CASRYPREYSGANVLTF
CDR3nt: TGTGCCAGCAGATATCCCAGGGAATACTCTGGGGCCAACGTCCTGACTTTC

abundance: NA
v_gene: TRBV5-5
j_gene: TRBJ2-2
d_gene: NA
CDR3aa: CASSSKSLVFANTGELFF
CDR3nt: TGTGCCAGCAGCTCTAAATCCCTGGTGTTCGCGAACACCGGGGAGCTGTTTTTT

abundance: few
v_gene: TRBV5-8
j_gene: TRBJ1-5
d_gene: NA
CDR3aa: CASSLAGEVGQPQHF
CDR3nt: TGTGCCAGCAGCTTGGCAGGGGAAGTTGGTCAGCCCCAGCATTTT

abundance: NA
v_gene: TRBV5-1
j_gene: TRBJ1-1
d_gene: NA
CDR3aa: CASSLAAGRTEAFF
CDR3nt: TGCGCCAGCAGCTTGGCCGCGGGGCGGACTGAAGCTTTCTTT

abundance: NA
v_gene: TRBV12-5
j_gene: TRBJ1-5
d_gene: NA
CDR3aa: CASADGGYNQPQHF
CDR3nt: TGTGCTAGTGCCGACGGGGGGTATAATCAGCCCCAGCATTTT

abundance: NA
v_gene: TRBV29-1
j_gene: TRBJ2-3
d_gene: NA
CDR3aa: CSVVQEPTDTQYF
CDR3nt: TGCAGCGTTGTTCAGGAACCGACAGATACGCAGTATTTT

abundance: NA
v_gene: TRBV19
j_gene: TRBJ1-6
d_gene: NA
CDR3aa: CASSKESSYNSPLHF
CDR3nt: TGTGCCAGTAGTAAAGAGAGCTCCTATAATTCACCCCTCCACTTT

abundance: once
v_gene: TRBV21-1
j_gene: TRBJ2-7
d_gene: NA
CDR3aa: CAHRRDRLHPPLYEQYF
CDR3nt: TGTGCCCATAGGAGGGACAGGCTCCATCCTCCATTATACGAGCAGTACTTC

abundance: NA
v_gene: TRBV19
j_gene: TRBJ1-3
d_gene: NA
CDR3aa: CASSIAGGQAGTIYF
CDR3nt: TGTGCCAGTAGTATCGCCGGGGGTCAGGCGGGCACCATATATTTT

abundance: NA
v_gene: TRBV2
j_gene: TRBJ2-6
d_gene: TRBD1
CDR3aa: CASSGRDRGQPSGANVLTF
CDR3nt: TGTGCCAGCAGTGGCAGAGACAGGGGGCAGCCCTCTGGGGCCAACGTCCTGACTTTC

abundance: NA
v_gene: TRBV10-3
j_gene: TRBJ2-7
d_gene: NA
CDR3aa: CAIRLQGTTKQYF
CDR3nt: TGTGCCATCAGGTTGCAGGGGACAACCAAGCAGTACTTC

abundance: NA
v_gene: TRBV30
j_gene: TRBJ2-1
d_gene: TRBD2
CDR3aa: CAWSLKPRLARGGNEQFF
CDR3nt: TGTGCCTGGAGTCTGAAACCGAGACTAGCCCGGGGGGGCAATGAGCAGTTCTTC

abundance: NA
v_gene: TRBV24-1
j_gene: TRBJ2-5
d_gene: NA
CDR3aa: CATSDFEETQYF
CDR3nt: TGTGCCACCAGTGATTTCGAAGAGACCCAGTACTTC

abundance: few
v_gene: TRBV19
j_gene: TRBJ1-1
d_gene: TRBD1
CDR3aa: CASRINRGQNTEAFF
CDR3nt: TGTGCCAGTAGGATAAACAGGGGCCAGAACACTGAAGCTTTCTTT

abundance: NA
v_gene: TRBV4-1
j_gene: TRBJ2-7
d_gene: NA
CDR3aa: CASSQGSQVFYEQYF
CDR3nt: TGCGCCAGCAGCCAAGGGTCCCAGGTTTTCTACGAGCAGTACTTC

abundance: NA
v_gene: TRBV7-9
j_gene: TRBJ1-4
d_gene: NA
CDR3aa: CASSLDLGNEKLFF
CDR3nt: TGTGCCAGCAGCTTAGACTTGGGCAATGAAAAACTGTTTTTT

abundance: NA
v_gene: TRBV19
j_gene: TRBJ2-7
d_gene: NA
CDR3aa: CASSDLQGSYEQYF
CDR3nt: TGTGCCAGTAGTGACCTACAGGGATCCTACGAGCAGTACTTC

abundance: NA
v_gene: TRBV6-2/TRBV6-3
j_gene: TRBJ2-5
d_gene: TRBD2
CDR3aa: CASSPLGLPGLEGEGQYF
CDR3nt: TGTGCCAGCAGTCCCCTTGGACTTCCGGGCCTTGAAGGGGAGGGCCAGTACTTC

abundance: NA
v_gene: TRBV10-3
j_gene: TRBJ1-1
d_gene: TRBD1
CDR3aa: CAISPSTGEAFF
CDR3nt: TGTGCCATCAGTCCGTCGACAGGGGAGGCTTTCTTT

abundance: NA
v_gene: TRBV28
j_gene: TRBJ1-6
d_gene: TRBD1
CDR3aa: CASSLGTVNSPLHF
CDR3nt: TGTGCCAGCAGTTTAGGGACAGTCAATTCACCCCTCCACTTT

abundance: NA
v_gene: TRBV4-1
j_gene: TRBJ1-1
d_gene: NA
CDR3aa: CASSQEEAGAGNTEAFF
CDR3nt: TGCGCCAGCAGCCAAGAAGAGGCAGGGGCGGGGAACACTGAAGCTTTCTTT

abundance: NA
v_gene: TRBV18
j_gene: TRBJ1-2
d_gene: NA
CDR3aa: CASSPRGAGDNGYTF
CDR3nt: TGTGCCAGCTCACCAAGGGGCGCAGGGGATAATGGCTACACCTTC

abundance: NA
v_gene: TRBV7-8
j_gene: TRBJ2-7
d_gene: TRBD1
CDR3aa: CASSLVHLRTGDYEQYF
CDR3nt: TGTGCCAGCAGCTTAGTTCATTTAAGGACAGGAGACTACGAGCAGTACTTC

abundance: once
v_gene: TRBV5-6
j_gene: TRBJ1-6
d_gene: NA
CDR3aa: CASTVWGSQGRSPLHF
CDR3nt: TGTGCCAGCACCGTGTGGGGCAGTCAAGGACGTTCACCCCTCCACTTT

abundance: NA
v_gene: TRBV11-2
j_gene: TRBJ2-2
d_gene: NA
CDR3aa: CASRLRDTGELFF
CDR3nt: TGTGCCAGCAGACTCCGAGACACCGGGGAGCTGTTTTTT

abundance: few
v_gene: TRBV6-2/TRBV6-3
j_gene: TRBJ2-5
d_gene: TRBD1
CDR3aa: CASSPDRVKTQYF
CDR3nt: TGTGCCAGCAGCCCTGACAGGGTAAAGACCCAGTACTTC

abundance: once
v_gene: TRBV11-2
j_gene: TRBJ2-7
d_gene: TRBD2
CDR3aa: CASSLGTSEYEQYF
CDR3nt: TGTGCCAGCAGCTTAGGTACTAGCGAGTACGAGCAGTACTTC

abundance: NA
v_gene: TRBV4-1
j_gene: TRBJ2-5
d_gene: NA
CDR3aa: CASSQDQSGQFFQETQYF
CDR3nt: TGCGCCAGCAGCCAAGATCAAAGCGGTCAGTTTTTCCAAGAGACCCAGTACTTC

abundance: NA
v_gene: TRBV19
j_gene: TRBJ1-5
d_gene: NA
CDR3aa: CASTLGRGRGNQPQHF
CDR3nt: TGTGCCAGTACCCTAGGGCGGGGCAGAGGCAATCAGCCCCAGCATTTT

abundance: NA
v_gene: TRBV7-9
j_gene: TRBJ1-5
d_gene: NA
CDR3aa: CASSLEGGPQHF
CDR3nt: TGTGCCAGCAGCTTAGAAGGGGGGCCCCAGCATTTT

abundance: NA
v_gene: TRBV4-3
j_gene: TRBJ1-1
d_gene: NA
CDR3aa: CASSQAQGRMAEAFF
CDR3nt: TGCGCCAGCAGCCAAGCCCAAGGGAGAATGGCTGAAGCTTTCTTT

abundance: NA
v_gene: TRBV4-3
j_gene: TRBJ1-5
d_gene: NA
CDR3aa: CASSQDRFQPQHF
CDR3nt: TGCGCCAGCAGCCAAGATCGGTTTCAGCCCCAGCATTTT

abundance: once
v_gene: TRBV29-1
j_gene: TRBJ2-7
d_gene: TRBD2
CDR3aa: CSAGTSGGNEQYF
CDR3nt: TGCAGCGCAGGGACTAGCGGGGGGAACGAGCAGTACTTC

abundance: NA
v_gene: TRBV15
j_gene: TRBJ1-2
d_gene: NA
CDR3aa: CATSWGGPNYGYTF
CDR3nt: TGTGCCACCAGTTGGGGGGGGCCTAACTATGGCTACACCTTC

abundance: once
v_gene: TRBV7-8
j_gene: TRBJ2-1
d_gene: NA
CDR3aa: CASSLRVGPNEQFF
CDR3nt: TGTGCCAGCAGCTTAAGGGTGGGGCCCAATGAGCAGTTCTTC

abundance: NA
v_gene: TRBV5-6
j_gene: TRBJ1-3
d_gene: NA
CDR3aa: CASSLRGHRSGNTIYF
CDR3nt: TGTGCCAGCAGCTTGCGCGGCCATCGCTCTGGAAACACCATATATTTT

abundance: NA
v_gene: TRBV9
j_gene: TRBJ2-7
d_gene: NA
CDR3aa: CASSVVGAEDEQYF
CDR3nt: TGTGCCAGCAGCGTAGTGGGGGCTGAAGACGAGCAGTACTTC

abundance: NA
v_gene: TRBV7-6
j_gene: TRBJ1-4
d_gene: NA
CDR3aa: CASSLGPTPTNEKLFF
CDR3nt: TGTGCCAGCAGCTTAGGCCCCACACCAACTAATGAAAAACTGTTTTTT

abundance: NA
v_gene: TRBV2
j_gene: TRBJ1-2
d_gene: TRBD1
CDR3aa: CASTATGTGGYTF
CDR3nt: TGTGCCAGCACCGCGACAGGGACCGGTGGCTACACCTTC

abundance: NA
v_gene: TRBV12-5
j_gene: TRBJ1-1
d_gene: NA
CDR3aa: CASGLAQGVNTEAFF
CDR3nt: TGTGCTAGTGGTTTGGCCCAGGGTGTGAACACTGAAGCTTTCTTT